This T cell receptor beta chain originates from a study of shared clonotypes between healthy human individuals. Study-level findings and limits: As a rule, naive subsets had a larger estimated richness than memory subsets. In having few donors, the study represented limited genetic and exposure-history diversity.

The CDR3 loop spans 14 amino acids. In germline, CDR1 is KGHSH, CDR2 LQKENI. The germline V and J ends were trimmed by 3 bases and 3 bases, with 9 bases remaining between them. Here immunoSEQ multiplex PCR was the method, and the copy in TCRdb shows in-frame clones only, minus some. The table records approximately 530,000 clones, 95% to 97% of them present only once. With respect to this clone: What it binds is unknown.

This TCR derives from a woman under 40 in good health. V usage is TRBV18 and J usage is TRBJ2-1; maybe TRBD1 (5 bases). Sequencing input: naive CD4+ T cells sorted from blood. Subset defined: CD45RA+ positively selected. The CDR3 coding sequence is TGTGCCAGCTCACCTACAGGTATCTACAATGAGCAGTTCTTC. Its protein product is CASSPTGIYNEQFF.